This T cell receptor beta chain was captured by sequencing in a study of T cell responses to AZD1222 COVID-19 vaccine. About the research overall: Pooled samples include second doses given at about 4 or 12 weeks.

Method: immunoSEQ multiplex PCR; TCRdb's copy keeps in-frame clones and lacks some. The table has 130,000 or so clones, about 91% seen once. General study points: Spike-spanning, vaccine-associated CD4 TCRs were dominant at 160-218 and 743-854. The study sampled repertoires only after the peak T cell response. The donor cohort was predominantly white British with a female majority, and clonal diversity may have been underestimated.

The V end lost 8 bases, the J end lost 10 bases, and 21 bases lay between the germline ends. The CDR3 loop spans 15 amino acids. Germline CDR1 MNHEY, CDR2 SVGAGI. For this clone: Its target is not known.

The sequences come from peripheral blood, collected on day 0 of AZD1222 vaccination. The genes are TRBV6-5 and TRBJ1-6; maybe TRBD1 (5 bases). The receptor comes from an adult in good health. For the CDR3, the DNA is TGTGCCAGCTCGAGGGGCGACCGGGCTGGATCACCCCTCCACTTT. It is translated as CASSRGDRAGSPLHF.